These 10 T cell receptor beta chains share one sample of origin, sequenced in a study of T cells in Graves' hyperthyroidism and ophthalmopathy. Researchers took RNA transcripts and amplified the TCR beta CDR3 regions from them. HTBI primers were used for first-round RT-PCR of the TCR CDR3. MiXCR, run by TCRdb on the multiplex PCR reads, gives a single entry per CDR3 protein. The data show roughly 110,000 distinct CDR3 sequences, 15% to 20% seen once. Source material: blood. Receptors were obtained from a woman between 45 and 65 years old with Graves' hyperthyroidism.

This clonotype appeared many times. This chain connects TRBV6-1 to TRBJ2-1; 12 bases match TRBD2. This CDR3 has 16 amino acids. V shed 5 bases, J shed 4 bases, and the junction held 6 bases outside the gene matches. The germline V gene encodes CDR1 MNHNS and CDR2 SASEGT. The DNA of the CDR3 is TGTGCCAGCAGTTGGGGGACTAGCGGGCTTTACAATGAGCAGTTCTTC. This sequence encodes CASSWGTSGLYNEQFF.

This clonotype was counted many times. The V gene is TRBV7-3, the J gene TRBJ2-1; tentatively, D is TRBD1 (6 bases). Trimming stripped 4 bases from V and 7 bases from J, with 11 bases between. Per germline, CDR1 SGHTA and CDR2 FQGTGA. CDR3 length: 13 amino acids. The CDR3 is CASSSGHANEQFF. CDR3 nucleotide sequence: TGTGCCAGCAGCTCGGGACACGCGAATGAGCAGTTCTTC.

This clonotype was seen ten or more times. J is TRBJ2-1 and V is TRBV20-1; TRBD2 agrees at 13 bases. V lost 4 bases, J lost 12 bases, and 3 bases stayed unmatched. Germline values: CDR1 DFQATT, CDR2 SNEGSKA (reference sequence). This CDR3 is built from 12 residues. The CDR3, as DNA: TGCAGTGCTACGACTAGCGGGAGGCCGCAGTTCTTC. Protein sequence: CSATTSGRPQFF.

This chain connects TRBV2 to TRBJ2-3, with 14 bases that match TRBD2. The V and J ends lost 5 bases and 11 bases, in that order; junction bases with no gene match: 9. The CDR3 is 15 residues long. In germline, CDR1 is SNHLY, CDR2 FYNNEI. The CDR3 bases are TGTGCCAGCAGTACCCCGGGACTAGCGGGAGCTATGCAGTATTTT. It yields the protein CASSTPGLAGAMQYF.

In its sample, this clonotype was seen a few times. The chain combines TRBV6-2 or TRBV6-3 with TRBJ1-5; D is undetermined. Germline V gene sequence: CDR1 MNHEY, CDR2 SVGEGT. The CDR3 has 13 amino acids. Trimming left V 3 bases short and J 6 bases short, with 9 bases between. CDR3 in amino acids: CASSYTGFQPQHF. The CDR3 nucleotides read TGTGCCAGCAGTTATACGGGGTTTCAGCCCCAGCATTTT.

For this clonotype: Possible read error: a much larger clone is one base away. J is TRBJ1-1 and V is TRBV20-1, with a tentative D call TRBD1 (5 bases). CDR3 length equals 13 residues. Germline CDR1 DFQATT, CDR2 SNEGSKA (reference sequence). Trimming cost V 6 bases and J 7 bases, with 18 bases left between them. As DNA, the CDR3 is TGCAGTGCCTCAACCCCCAGGGCGGGTGAAGCTTTCTTT. Protein sequence: CSASTPRAGEAFF.

This clonotype came up many times. This sequence joins TRBV7-3 and TRBJ2-1; D remains ambiguous. The CDR3 sequence is 13 residues long. V was pared by 1 base and J by 10 bases, with 11 bases between. Germline values: CDR1 SGHTA, CDR2 FQGTGA. This CDR3 reads CASSLSVTREQFF. The CDR3 DNA reads as TGTGCCAGCAGCTTAAGTGTTACCCGGGAGCAGTTCTTC.

The CDR3 DNA reads as TGTGCCAGCAGCCGGTGGGGCAGTTTGAACACTGAAGCTTTCTTT. Translating gives CASSRWGSLNTEAFF. V is TRBV2 and J is TRBJ1-1; the D gene is possibly TRBD1 (5 bases). Per the germline V gene, CDR1 is SNHLY and CDR2 is FYNNEI. V shed 6 bases and J shed 0 bases, with 14 bases lying between them. The CDR3 totals 15 residues. Variable domain in full (rest from reference TRBV2 and TRBJ1-1): EPEVTQTPSHQVTQMGQEVILRCVPISNHLYFYWYRQILGQKVEFLVSFYNNEISEKSEIFDDQFSVERPDGSNFTLKIRSTKLEDSAMYFCASSRWGSLNTEAFFGQGTRLTVV.

This clonotype was recorded a few times. The rearrangement joins TRBV6-1 to TRBJ2-2, with D unclear. V was shortened by 5 bases and J by 6 bases, with 7 bases between the two germline ends. The CDR3 is made up of 12 amino acids. Germline-derived CDR1 and CDR2 are MNHNS and SASEGT. CDR3 residues: CASSPSAGELFF. The CDR3, as DNA: TGTGCCAGCAGTCCCTCCGCCGGGGAGCTGTTTTTT.

The sample holds many counts of this clonotype. One end of the junction is discordant with germline, which a read error may explain. V and J are TRBV12-5 and TRBJ2-7; no firm D call. The CDR3 has 12 residues. Looked up from germline, CDR1 is LGHNT and CDR2 is FRNRAP. In DNA form, the CDR3 reads TGCCGGGCGAACTGGTACTACTACGAGCAGTACTTC. Protein product: CRANWYYYEQYF.